This T cell receptor (beta chain) originates from a study of T cell responses to AZD1222 COVID-19 vaccine. Measured with immunoSEQ multiplex PCR; TCRdb has only the in-frame clones, and not every one. The sample carries about 89,000 clones, around 91% recorded once. Overall study findings and caveats: Baseline seropositivity occurred in only six or seven AZD1222 recipients. Compared with day 0, the breadth and depth of the Spike-specific TCR repertoire rose significantly after two doses of AZD1222.

The V end was cut by 0 bases, the J end by 4 bases, with 8 bases between. This CDR3 region has 14 residues. Germline V gives CDR1 SGHVS, CDR2 FQNEAQ. With regard to this clone: Its antigen is as yet unknown.

This TCR derives from an adult who received the AZD1222 COVID-19 vaccine. The chain employs TRBV7-8 and TRBJ2-3; no definite D call. Specimen: peripheral blood, collected 28 days after the second AZD1222 dose. In nucleotides, the CDR3 is TGTGCCAGCAGCTTAGCGAGTAGGGCAGATACGCAGTATTTT. Its translation is CASSLASRADTQYF.